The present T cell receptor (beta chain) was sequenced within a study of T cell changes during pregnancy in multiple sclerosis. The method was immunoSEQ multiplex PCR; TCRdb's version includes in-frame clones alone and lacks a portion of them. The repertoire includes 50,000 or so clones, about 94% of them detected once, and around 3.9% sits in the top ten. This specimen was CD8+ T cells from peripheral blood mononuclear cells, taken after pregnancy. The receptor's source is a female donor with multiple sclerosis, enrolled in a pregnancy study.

The CDR3 DNA sequence: TGTGCCAGCACTTCCCGGGACAATCCCTACAATGAGCAGTTCTTC. Its translation: CASTSRDNPYNEQFF. The chain links TRBV9 to TRBJ2-1; maybe TRBD1 (6 bases). There are 15 residues in the CDR3. Trimming cost V 6 bases and J 2 bases, with 15 bases left between them. CDR1 is SGDLS and CDR2 is YYNGEE in the germline V gene.